What follows are 10 T cell receptor beta chains derived from one specimen sequenced in a study of T cells in Graves' hyperthyroidism and ophthalmopathy. It was RNA transcripts that yielded the amplified TCR beta CDR3 regions. A first-round RT-PCR of the TCR CDR3 used the HTBI primer set. TCRdb re-derived calls from the multiplex PCR reads in MiXCR, one entry per CDR3 protein. The sample includes hundreds of thousands of distinct CDR3 sequences, 15% to 18% of them seen just once. The sequenced sample consisted of blood. The receptors were sampled from a woman younger than 30 with Graves' hyperthyroidism.

This clonotype was counted between two and nine times. The rearrangement links TRBV4-3 to TRBJ1-2; a weak D match, TRBD1 (6 bases). The germline V gene has CDR1 LGHNA and CDR2 YSLEER. This CDR3 has 13 residues. V lost 4 bases and J lost 8, with 14 bases in between. CDR3 protein: CASSREQGGGYTF. CDR3 DNA: TGCGCCAGCAGCCGGGAACAGGGTGGCGGCTACACCTTC.

This clonotype appeared many times. The gene calls are TRBV7-8 and TRBJ1-2; D gene ambiguous. The CDR3 consists of 13 residues. V dropped 2 bases and J dropped 7 bases, with 11 bases sitting between them. The germline CDR1 and CDR2 sequences are SGHVS and FQNEAQ. For the CDR3, the DNA is TGTGCCAGCAGCTTAATTTGGGGAACTGGCTACACCTTC. This encodes CASSLIWGTGYTF.

This clonotype was observed at least ten times. This sequence joins TRBV11-2 and TRBJ2-1; D gene uncertain. The CDR3 is made up of 11 amino acids. The germline V and J ends were trimmed by 5 bases and 9 bases, with 8 bases remaining between them. Germline CDR1 reads SGHAT; CDR2 reads FQNNGV. The CDR3 is CASSEVGEQFF. CDR3 sequence (DNA): TGTGCCAGCAGCGAGGTAGGTGAGCAGTTCTTC.

This clonotype occurred a few times. The rearrangement joins TRBV4-3 to TRBJ1-4, with D hard to call. The CDR3 has 15 residues. Germline values: CDR1 LGHNA, CDR2 YSLEER. The ends were cut back, 1 base at V and 2 bases at J, with 8 bases in the middle. Here the CDR3 reads CASSQARWTNEKLFF. The DNA of the CDR3 is TGCGCCAGCAGCCAAGCACGGTGGACTAATGAAAAACTGTTTTTT.

This clonotype was counted many times. The gene calls are TRBV7-9 and TRBJ2-1, with D possibly called TRBD1 or TRBD2 (6 bases each). Per the germline V gene, CDR1 is SEHNR and CDR2 is FQNEAQ (reference sequence). The CDR3 extends over 16 amino acids. V dropped 4 bases and J dropped 9 bases, with 22 bases sitting between them. The CDR3 DNA sequence: TGTGCCAGCAGCTCCAACCGGGACAACGCCGGGGGTGAGCAGTTCTTC. Its translation: CASSSNRDNAGGEQFF.

At least ten counts were recorded for this clonotype. The chain recombines TRBV6-2 or TRBV6-3 with TRBJ1-1, with 7 nucleotides matching TRBD1. The CDR3 consists of 14 residues. Per germline, CDR1 MNHEY and CDR2 SVGEGT. The V and J ends lost 7 bases and 4 bases, in that order; junction bases with no gene match: 9. CDR3 bases: TGTGCCAGCACCCTGACAGGGCGGGTCACTGAAGCTTTCTTT. The encoded protein is CASTLTGRVTEAFF.

This clonotype was seen ten or more times. The chain has TRBV5-1 and TRBJ2-5; weak D call: TRBD1 (5 bases). V lost 0 bases and J lost 5, with 8 bases in between. The CDR3 is made up of 13 amino acids. The germline V gene encodes CDR1 SGHRS and CDR2 YFSETQ. CDR3 DNA: TGCGCCAGCAGCTTGGAGGCAGGGGAGACCCAGTACTTC. It codes for CASSLEAGETQYF.

This clonotype came up many times. This sequence joins TRBV28 and TRBJ2-7; 8 nucleotides align to TRBD1. CDR1 is MDHEN and CDR2 is SYDVKM in the germline V gene. With V trimmed by 5 bases and J by 2 bases, 8 bases remained unmatched. This CDR3 is built from 15 residues. The CDR3 DNA reads as TGTGCCAGCAGTAAGTGGCAGGGGGCGGCCTACGAGCAGTACTTC. Protein product: CASSKWQGAAYEQYF.

This clonotype was found many times. The chain recombines TRBV11-2 with TRBJ2-5; 7 bases align to TRBD2. The germline V gene encodes CDR1 SGHAT and CDR2 FQNNGV. This CDR3 is 11 amino acids long. The junction had 0 bases not matched to a gene; V was cut back by 6 bases and J by 5 bases. The CDR3 loop is CASRLAETQYF. The CDR3 bases are TGTGCCAGCAGACTAGCGGAGACCCAGTACTTC.

This clonotype was observed a handful of times. The chain combines TRBV2 with TRBJ2-1; TRBD1 matches at 10 bases. Trimming removed 7 bases from V and 6 bases from J; junction bases left unmatched: 6. This CDR3 spans 14 amino acids. The germline V gene encodes CDR1 SNHLY and CDR2 FYNNEI. The CDR3 DNA is TGTGCCAGCACGAGACAGGGGGCGGTCAATGAGCAGTTCTTC. Its protein is CASTRQGAVNEQFF.